This TCR beta chain was found in a study of CD8 T cells in Susac syndrome. Findings and caveats of the study: As the study acknowledged, the number of individuals in its TCR sequencing and HLA analysis was relatively small.

With respect to this clonotype: Antigen: not known.

The sequenced target, TCR beta, came from blood CD8+ and CD4+ T cells. The CD8+ and CD4+ T cells were isolated magnetically using a negative isolation approach, whereas the TEMRA cells were enriched by FACS. Random hexamers served to reverse transcribe roughly 0.5 to 1 ug RNA. TCRdb re-called the immunoSEQ multiplex PCR reads through MiXCR, storing one row per CDR3 protein. This sample has about 290,000 distinct CDR3 sequences; approximately 85% occur once, and the top ten carry approximately 0.2%. This CDR3 is 16 amino acids long. The V end lost 0 bases, the J end lost 0 bases, and 12 bases lay between the germline ends. In germline, CDR1 is MNHEY, CDR2 SVGEGT.

The sequence was obtained from a human donor with multiple sclerosis. What was sequenced was CD8+ T cells from PBMCs. The V and J genes are TRBV6-2 or TRBV6-3 and TRBJ2-7, with a possible D match to TRBD1 (6 bases). For the CDR3, the DNA is TGTGCCAGCAGTTACTCGTCGGACAGCAGCTCCTACGAGCAGTACTTC. It translates to CASSYSSDSSSYEQYF.